The following is a T cell receptor beta chain sequence with its context. Its antigen is undetermined. Trimming removed 5 bases from V and 8 bases from J; junction bases left unmatched: 7. This CDR3 spans 16 amino acids. Germline-derived CDR1 and CDR2 are MNHEY and SMNVEV (reference sequence). It was with 60 Vbeta and 13 Jbeta primers that the PCR ran. Repertoires were generated with immunoSEQ multiplex PCR, while TCRdb's copy carries only in-frame clones and drops some. The repertoire table contains 75,000 to 95,000 clones. These data come from a study of cytomegalovirus exposure and HLA in healthy donors. Study-level findings and limits: TCR beta chain V- and J-gene trimming was linked, in a later analysis, to a missense variant in DCLRE1C. Roughly uniform depth of sequencing across donors was assumed in presence/absence analyses. For most subjects, TCR beta sequences were reported to predict HLA-A and HLA-B alleles with accuracy.

This clonotype was obtained from a girl aged 5-17 years in good health and CMV-seropositive. The sequenced sample consisted of PBMCs. V and J are TRBV27 and TRBJ1-6; 12 nucleotides match TRBD1. The CDR3 bases are TGTGCCAGCAGTCCAGGGACAGGGGGCCCACATTCACCCCTCCACTTT. Translated: CASSPGTGGPHSPLHF.